This TCR beta chain was sequenced during a study of T cell repertoires in cytomegalovirus infection. Study summary: Researchers turned to recently identified HLA-C-restricted CMV epitopes as well as well-studied HLA-B-restricted ones. Public signatures in TCR beta pointed to CMV infection and matching HLA type. Whole-study findings and limits: CMV carriers with the relevant HLA were identified by cumulative public TCR beta family frequency. It was HLA-C-restricted CMV-specific TCR beta clonotypes that dominated the response ex vivo.

Via MiXCR, TCRdb re-called the reads, giving one row per CDR3 protein. The sample lists 100,000 to 150,000 distinct CDR3 sequences, more than 30% seen once, with around 54% in the top ten. This clonotype came up a few times. Antigen specificity is unknown. V was trimmed by 7 bases and J by 7 bases, leaving 13 bases between them. This CDR3 spans 13 amino acids. Germline-derived CDR1 and CDR2 are LNHDA and SQIVND (reference sequence). The starting material was CD8+ T cells from cultured PBMCs, obtained from culture after CMV antigen stimulation. This chain links TRBV19 with TRBJ1-4; D is unresolved. The receptor comes from a human donor in good health (CMV status not recorded). Some clones in this sample may be carry-over from other donors' samples. The CDR3 sequence: CASNRGRREKLFF. In DNA form, the CDR3 reads TGTGCCAGTAACCGCGGCAGACGTGAAAAACTGTTTTTT.